The clone carrying this T cell receptor (beta chain) was picked up many times. Its target is not known. These data come from a study of CD8 T cells in ankylosing spondylitis. Each TCR beta library was made by quantitative 5'-RACE that incorporated molecular barcodes. TCRdb re-analysed the 5' RACE reads in MiXCR, keeping a single row per CDR3 protein. The data contain about 35,000 distinct CDR3 sequences, roughly 3.1% of them singletons. Germline-derived CDR1 and CDR2 are SGDLS and YYNGEE. The CDR3 loop spans 14 amino acids. The V and J ends lost 5 bases and 6 bases respectively, with 14 bases between them. Regarding the study as a whole: Prior literature has documented some motif variants in synovial fluid and blood from reactive arthritis. Clones linked to disease, bearing a CD8+ phenotype, were relatively rare in peripheral blood. Seven to nine highly homologous variants made up a TCR beta motif that seemed to typify ankylosing spondylitis blood.

This sequence was found in a male donor with ankylosing spondylitis or in good health (not recorded which). This chain links TRBV9 with TRBJ2-2; D unclear. Sequencing was carried out using blood, either unsorted or a sorted T cell fraction (not recorded which). This CDR3 reads CASSRSPAAGELFF. The CDR3 DNA follows: TGTGCCAGCAGTCGATCCCCCGCGGCCGGGGAGCTGTTTTTT.